These 19 T cell receptor beta chains were all obtained from the same sample, sequenced in a study of blood T cell repertoires in COVID-19 (dated by TCRdb to 2020 to 2021). Preparation of the library involved the immunoSEQ multiplex PCR assay. TCRdb re-hosts the immuneACCESS table, in-frame sequences only. Its copies lack some clones; in the studies checked, an unresolved V gene accounts for under half of them, and the cause for the rest is not known. The sample table contains about 480,000 clones; only one count was recorded for about 89% of them. Roughly 7.4% of the sample is in the top ten clones. Material: peripheral blood. The receptors stem from a woman in her forties or fifties with COVID-19, enrolled during active disease.

This chain uses TRBV14 with TRBJ2-7; 7 nucleotides align to TRBD1. The germline CDR1 and CDR2 sequences are SGHDN and FVKESK. Trimming removed 3 bases from V and 3 bases from J; junction bases left unmatched: 8. CDR3 length equals 15 residues. The CDR3 is CASSHLTGNYYEQYF. CDR3 nucleotide sequence: TGTGCCAGCAGCCATTTGACAGGGAATTACTACGAGCAGTACTTC.

The J gene is TRBJ1-5, the V gene TRBV19, with 8 bases identical to TRBD1. Germline V gives CDR1 LNHDA, CDR2 SQIVND (reference sequence). The V gene end was trimmed by 7 bases and the J gene end by 4 bases; junction bases not matched to a gene: 9. The CDR3 is 15 amino acids. The CDR3 DNA is TGTGCCAGTACCCCCGACAGGGGCCTTAATCAGCCCCAGCATTTT. This translates into CASTPDRGLNQPQHF.

The chain recombines TRBV27 with TRBJ1-5; D is undetermined. Germline CDR1 MNHEY, CDR2 SMNVEV (reference sequence). Trimming cost V 2 bases and J 0 bases, with 5 bases left between them. This CDR3 comprises 14 residues. Here the CDR3 reads CASSLTSSNQPQHF. The CDR3, as DNA: TGTGCCAGCAGTTTAACTAGTAGCAATCAGCCCCAGCATTTT.

To note about this clone: The sample contains more than one DNA sequence encoding this CDR3. The rearrangement links TRBV5-1 to TRBJ2-7; D may be TRBD1 (6 bases). The germline V and J ends were trimmed by 0 bases and 2 bases, with 9 bases remaining between them. The CDR3 loop spans 14 amino acids. The V gene's germline CDR1 is SGHRS and CDR2 YFSETQ. The CDR3 nucleotides read TGCGCCAGCAGCTTGGGACAGGATCCCTACGAGCAGTACTTC. Translating it yields CASSLGQDPYEQYF.

The chain's CDR3 is CASSRWTGNEKLFF. CDR3 DNA: TGTGCCAGCTCACGCTGGACGGGGAATGAAAAACTGTTTTTT. The V call is TRBV18, the J call TRBJ1-4; D unresolved. CDR3 length equals 14 residues. The V and J ends lost 4 bases and 5 bases respectively, with 11 bases between them. CDR1 and CDR2 from the germline V gene are KGHSH and LQKENI.

V usage is TRBV19 and J usage is TRBJ1-2, with unresolved D. This CDR3 region has 15 residues. Trimming left V 3 bases short and J 4 bases short, with 15 bases between. Germline values: CDR1 LNHDA, CDR2 SQIVND (reference sequence). The CDR3 loop reads CASSITTSTFYGYTF. The CDR3 DNA reads as TGTGCCAGTAGTATCACGACATCAACCTTCTATGGCTACACCTTC.

This clone was seen only once. The chain recombines TRBV5-1 with TRBJ1-2, with TRBD1 matching 11 bases. V shed 4 bases and J 6 bases; nucleotides not matched to a gene: 5. The CDR3 contains 14 residues. Germline CDR1 is SGHRS and CDR2 is YFSETQ. The CDR3 is CASSTGQGADGYTF. The CDR3 bases are TGCGCCAGCAGCACTGGACAGGGGGCTGATGGCTACACCTTC.

The genes are TRBV6-1 and TRBJ1-5, with D hard to call. Trimming removed 2 bases at V and 2 bases at J, with 10 bases between. Germline V gene lookup returns CDR1 MNHNS and CDR2 SASEGT. There are 15 residues in the CDR3. CDR3: CASSESGIGNQPQHF. CDR3 DNA sequence: TGTGCCAGCAGTGAATCGGGGATAGGCAATCAGCCCCAGCATTTT.

The rearrangement joins TRBV30 to TRBJ1-1, with 8 nucleotides matching TRBD1. The CDR3 is 14 residues long. V lost 0 bases to trimming and J lost 5 bases; unmatched junction nucleotides: 5. Germline V gives CDR1 GTSNPN, CDR2 SVGIG (reference sequence). CDR3 in amino acids: CAWSVWTGRTEAFF. The CDR3 DNA follows: TGTGCCTGGAGTGTATGGACAGGGAGAACTGAAGCTTTCTTT. Variable domain in full (rest from reference TRBV30 and TRBJ1-1): SQTIHQWPATLVQPVGSPLSLECTVEGTSNPNLYWYRQAAGRGLQLLFYSVGIGQISSEVPQNLSASRPQDRQFILSSKKLLLSDSGFYLCAWSVWTGRTEAFFGQGTRLTVV.

DNA for the CDR3: TGTGCCAGCAGCTTGAGCAGACAGGTTAGCACAGATACGCAGTATTTT. Translating gives CASSLSRQVSTDTQYF. The gene calls are TRBV7-8 and TRBJ2-3, with D perhaps matching TRBD1 (6 bases). Germline V gene data show CDR1 as SGHVS and CDR2 as FQNEAQ. Trimming took off 3 bases at V and 0 bases at J, with 13 bases between the two ends. This CDR3 has 16 amino acids.

The chain carries TRBV12-5 and TRBJ1-1; D not resolved. This CDR3 comprises 15 residues. The germline V and J ends were trimmed by 2 bases and 4 bases, with 14 bases remaining between them. Germline V CDR1 and CDR2: LGHNT, FRNRAP. The CDR3 nucleotides are TGTGCTAGTGGTTTGCCCGGAGGCAGTGGCACTGAAGCTTTCTTT. Translating it yields CASGLPGGSGTEAFF.

The rearrangement joins TRBV5-1 to TRBJ2-1; weak D call: TRBD2 (5 bases). Trimming removed 0 bases from V and 1 base from J, with 14 bases in between. There are 17 residues in the CDR3. Germline V gene data show CDR1 as SGHRS and CDR2 as YFSETQ. CDR3 loop: CASSLDFREKSYNEQFF. The DNA for the CDR3 is TGCGCCAGCAGCTTGGATTTTCGGGAAAAGTCCTACAATGAGCAGTTCTTC.

This clone occurred once. The CDR3 here is CASKVGAELSYGYTF. The CDR3 nucleotides read TGCGCCAGCAAGGTAGGGGCAGAGCTTTCCTACGGCTACACCTTC. J is TRBJ1-2 and V is TRBV5-1; TRBD1 might be the D (5 bases). The CDR3 runs 15 residues. Trimming pared 6 bases from V and 8 bases from J, leaving 23 bases between. The V gene's germline CDR1 is SGHRS and CDR2 YFSETQ.

V is TRBV19 and J is TRBJ2-3; 7 bases are a match to TRBD1. CDR1 is LNHDA, CDR2 SQIVND, per germline (reference sequence). This CDR3 has 13 amino acids. The ends lost 7 bases at V and 2 bases at J; junction bases unmatched: 3. CDR3 amino acids: CASMGQNTDTQYF. DNA of the CDR3: TGTGCCAGTATGGGACAGAACACAGATACGCAGTATTTT.

This rearrangement joins TRBV5-1 to TRBJ1-1, with a weak D call TRBD1 (6 bases). Germline CDR1 and CDR2: SGHRS and YFSETQ. Between the trimmed V and J ends, which lost 9 bases and 0 bases, there was a span of 15 bases. The CDR3 runs 14 residues. CDR3 nucleotide sequence: TGCGCCACCCAATCGGGGGGCGTGAACACTGAAGCTTTCTTT. Protein product: CATQSGGVNTEAFF. The full variable domain, with the rest looked up from reference TRBV5-1 and TRBJ1-1, is KAGVTQTPRYLIKTRGQQVTLSCSPISGHRSVSWYQQTPGQGLQFLFEYFSETQRNKGNFPGRFSGRQFSNSRSEMNVSTLELGDSALYLCATQSGGVNTEAFFGQGTRLTVV.

The chain carries TRBV6-1 and TRBJ2-1, with 12 bases aligning to TRBD2. This CDR3 is 15 amino acids long. Looked up from germline, CDR1 is MNHNS and CDR2 is SASEGT. V shed 6 bases, J shed 2 bases, and the junction held 2 bases outside the gene matches. CDR3: CASRGTSGPYNEQFF. The CDR3 bases are TGTGCCAGCAGGGGGACTAGCGGGCCCTACAATGAGCAGTTCTTC.

The chain recombines TRBV9 with TRBJ1-3; D remains ambiguous. CDR1 and CDR2 (germline): SGDLS, YYNGEE. Trimming pared 6 bases from V and 0 bases from J, leaving 7 bases between. The CDR3 spans 13 residues. CDR3 residues: CASTTVSGNTIYF. The CDR3 DNA sequence: TGTGCCAGCACCACAGTCTCTGGAAACACCATATATTTT. Combining the CDR3 with reference TRBV9 and TRBJ1-3 gives the whole variable domain DSGVTQTPKHLITATGQRVTLRCSPRSGDLSVYWYQQSLDQGLQFLIQYYNGEERAKGNILERFSAQQFPDLHSELNLSSLELGDSALYFCASTTVSGNTIYFGEGSWLTVV.

The chain uses TRBV2 and TRBJ1-2; D possibly corresponds to TRBD1 (6 bases). V was clipped by 3 bases and J by 5 bases, with 13 bases between them. The germline gives CDR1 SNHLY, CDR2 FYNNEI. This CDR3 comprises 14 residues. This CDR3 is CASSDRGPSYGYTF. The CDR3 nucleotides are TGTGCCAGCAGTGACAGGGGTCCTTCTTATGGCTACACCTTC. The full variable domain, completed using reference TRBV2 and TRBJ1-2, is EPEVTQTPSHQVTQMGQEVILRCVPISNHLYFYWYRQILGQKVEFLVSFYNNEISEKSEIFDDQFSVERPDGSNFTLKIRSTKLEDSAMYFCASSDRGPSYGYTFGSGTRLTVV.

This sequence joins TRBV6-5 and TRBJ1-1; 7 bases agree with TRBD1. In germline, CDR1 is MNHEY, CDR2 SVGAGI. The CDR3 is 14 residues long. Unmatched junction bases numbered 7, after V lost 5 bases and J lost 4 bases. The CDR3 protein is CASSPRDSGTEAFF. The CDR3 DNA is TGTGCCAGCAGTCCCCGGGACAGTGGCACTGAAGCTTTCTTT.